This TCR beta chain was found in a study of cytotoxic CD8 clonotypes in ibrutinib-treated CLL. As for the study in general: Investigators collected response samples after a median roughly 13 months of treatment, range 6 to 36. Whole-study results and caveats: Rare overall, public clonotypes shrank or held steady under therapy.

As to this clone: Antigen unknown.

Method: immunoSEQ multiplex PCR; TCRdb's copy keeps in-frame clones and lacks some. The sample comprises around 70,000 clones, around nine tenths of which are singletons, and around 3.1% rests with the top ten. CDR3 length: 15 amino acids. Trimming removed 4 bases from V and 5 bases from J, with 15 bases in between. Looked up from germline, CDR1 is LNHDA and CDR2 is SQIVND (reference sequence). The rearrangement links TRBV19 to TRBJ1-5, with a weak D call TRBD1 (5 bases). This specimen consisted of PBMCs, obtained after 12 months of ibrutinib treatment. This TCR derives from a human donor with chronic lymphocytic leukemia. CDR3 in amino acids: CASSKGQGAYQPQHF. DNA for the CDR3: TGTGCCAGTAGTAAGGGGCAGGGAGCATATCAGCCCCAGCATTTT. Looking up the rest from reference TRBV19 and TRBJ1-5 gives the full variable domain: DGGITQSPKYLFRKEGQNVTLSCEQNLNHDAMYWYRQDPGQGLRLIYYSQIVNDFQKGDIAEGYSVSREKKESFPLTVTSAQKNPTAFYLCASSKGQGAYQPQHFGDGTRLSIL.